This TCR beta chain was sequenced for a study of CD8 T cells in Susac syndrome (dated by TCRdb to 2018 to 2020). Study-level background: Of the Susac syndrome patients who were sequenced, more than 5 had clinically active disease and roughly eight were in clinical remission. Repertoire sequencing was used to test whether CD8+ T cell activation and differentiation in Susac syndrome was antigen driven. At blood withdrawal, Susac syndrome patients were either therapy-naive, taking corticosteroids (in some cases with IVIg as well), or taking IVIg alone. CD8+ T cell repertoire clonality was compared between some 13 healthy donors, about 14 Susac syndrome patients and 15 multiple sclerosis patients. The full study reports these points: Clonal expansion was seen in Susac syndrome CD8+ repertoires, peaking in CD8+ TEMRA cells and being greater in clinically active patients than in remitting ones. The study acknowledged that relatively few individuals were included in the TCR sequencing and HLA analysis. Looking at Susac-specific public clones, the researchers identified roughly 17 in the total CD8+ repertoire and roughly 5 in the CD8+ TEMRA repertoire.

Peripheral blood CD8+ and CD4+ T cells from healthy donors, Susac syndrome patients and multiple sclerosis patients were profiled using high-throughput TCR beta sequencing. Recently defined diagnostic criteria for definite or probable disease were met by the Susac syndrome patients. Bulk CD8+ and CD4+ T cells were purified by magnetic negative isolation, whereas CD8+ TEMRA cells were enriched by FACS. Blood was drawn into EDTA tubes, processed within 24 hours, and PBMCs were isolated by density gradient centrifugation. PBMCs intended for TCR sequencing were frozen in liquid nitrogen and were later thawed in a 37 degrees C water bath. Purity of sorted or isolated CD4+, CD8+ and CD8+ TEMRA cells was at least 90%. Unmatched junction bases come to 7, with V trimmed by 4 bases and J by 0 bases. From the germline V gene, CDR1 is MGHRA and CDR2 is YSYEKL. From its cysteine to its phenylalanine, the CDR3 spans 16 amino acids. Here the CDR3 DNA is all that survives: 48 bases in frame from base 1.

RNA was extracted with the RNeasy kit and roughly 0.45 to 1 ug was reverse transcribed using random hexamers. The immunoSEQ multiplex PCR assay, which covers 54 Vbeta and 13 Jbeta segments, was used to amplify TCR beta CDR3 regions. Bias from PCR amplification was corrected by using a synthetic template baseline for primer optimization and for computational correction. Regarding the original processing steps: Reads were annotated to V, D and J genes according to IMGT and were analyzed with immunoSEQ Analyzer, with only productive sequences retained. Clonality was calculated as one minus the Shannon entropy normalized by log2 of the number of productive unique sequences. For each patient and control, public and private clones were evaluated among the 100 most prevalent clones. Clones were defined as Susac-specific if absent from the healthy and MS cohorts, from approximately 1,100 published viral clones and from other ImmuneACCESS disease sequences. In TCRdb, the public reads were trimmed at Q25 with fastp and aligned with MiXCR, with productive beta chains retained. Rows are combined by CDR3 protein, so each entry shows the most common genes and DNA. V and J calls and clone size were set by TCRdb, not the authors. The sample profile shows around 100,000 distinct CDR3 sequences; approximately 95% of them were found once. 0.3% of the sample is held by the ten biggest clonotypes.

In the case of this clonotype: Its binding antigen is unknown. Qualities for individual bases were not recorded, and no much larger clone is one base off.

Material for sequencing was CD8+ T cells from PBMCs. The sequence joins TRBV4-1 to TRBJ2-3; TRBD1 lines up with 7 middle nucleotides. This receptor was identified in a human donor with Susac syndrome. The sequenced DNA is TGCGCCAGCAGCCCAAGTGAGGGGGCTAGCACAGATACGCAGTATTTT. Its coded protein is CASSPSEGASTDTQYF.